This entry features one TCR beta chain sequence. The data were taken from a study of blood T cell repertoires in COVID-19. Source study methods: Estimation of nucleated cell counts relied on the amplification of reference gene primers. Profiling relied on immunoSEQ multiplex PCR, and the TCRdb table lists in-frame clones only, not all of them. V, J and clone size reflect that table, while D and trimming were determined from the DNA. The profile shows roughly 56,000 clones, around 90% of them singletons. With V trimmed by 0 bases and J by 6 bases, 6 bases remained unmatched. Germline V lookup: CDR1 MNHEY, CDR2 SMNVEV (reference sequence). The CDR3 is 17 amino acids.

The source material was peripheral blood. This clonotype was sampled from a human donor in a cohort sampled during active COVID-19. This rearrangement joins TRBV27 to TRBJ2-1; 12 positions match TRBD2. The CDR3 coding sequence is TGTGCCAGCAGTTTATCATTACTAGCGGGGGGCACCAATGAGCAGTTCTTC. Encoded protein: CASSLSLLAGGTNEQFF.